The 28 T cell receptor beta chains reported below all come from one sample, sequenced in a study of PD-L1 blockade in urothelial cancer. The method was immunoSEQ multiplex PCR; TCRdb's version includes in-frame clones alone and lacks a portion of them. Of 55,000 to 80,000 clones listed, around 81% are singletons. Time point specified: pretreatment peripheral blood. The sample in question was PBMCs, obtained around atezolizumab (anti-PD-L1) treatment. These receptors came from a man between 65 and 85 years old with urothelial cancer.

The rearrangement uses TRBV9 and TRBJ1-3; TRBD1 might be the D (5 bases). The germline V and J ends were trimmed by 0 bases and 4 bases, with 11 bases remaining between them. CDR1 is SGDLS, CDR2 YYNGEE, per germline. CDR3 size: 15 residues. The CDR3 DNA reads as TGTGCCAGCAGCGTAGATTTTAGGGGCGGAAACACCATATATTTT. It yields the protein CASSVDFRGGNTIYF.

V gene TRBV9 combines with J gene TRBJ1-2, with unresolved D. V gave up 4 bases and J gave up 6 bases, with 19 bases separating them. Germline CDR1 SGDLS, CDR2 YYNGEE. The CDR3 contains 15 residues. The DNA of the CDR3 is TGTGCCAGCAGCCCCTTCCTGGGAGACGTGAATGGCTACACCTTC. Its protein is CASSPFLGDVNGYTF.

V is TRBV7-9 and J is TRBJ2-1; 9 bases match TRBD2. The CDR3 runs to 16 residues. The germline gives CDR1 SEHNR, CDR2 FQNEAQ (reference sequence). V lost 5 bases, J lost 2 bases, and 7 bases stayed unmatched. DNA for the CDR3: TGTGCCAGCAGCCCAGCGGGAGGAAGAACCTACAATGAGCAGTTCTTC. It translates to CASSPAGGRTYNEQFF.

The V and J genes are TRBV7-6 and TRBJ2-5; D is unclear. CDR1 is SGHVS and CDR2 is FNYEAQ in the germline V gene. This CDR3 contains 11 residues. V was trimmed by 5 bases and J by 2 bases, leaving 3 bases between them. CDR3 in amino acids: CASSQQETQYF. CDR3 DNA: TGTGCCAGCAGCCAACAAGAGACCCAGTACTTC.

The chain employs TRBV5-1 and TRBJ2-7; the match to TRBD1 covers 11 bases. The ends lost 3 bases at V and 3 bases at J; junction bases unmatched: 8. The length of the CDR3 is 16 residues. Germline values: CDR1 SGHRS, CDR2 YFSETQ. The CDR3 bases are TGCGCCAGCAGCTACGTTGACGGGACAGGGGGCTACGAGCAGTACTTC. It translates to CASSYVDGTGGYEQYF.

The chain is built from TRBV5-1 and TRBJ1-2, with unresolved D. The CDR3 sequence is 14 residues long. V gave up 1 base and J gave up 4 bases, with 11 bases separating them. Germline loops: CDR1 SGHRS, CDR2 YFSETQ. CDR3 DNA sequence: TGCGCCAGCAGCTTGAGCCGGGTCTCCTATGGCTACACCTTC. Amino acids: CASSLSRVSYGYTF.

The chain recombines TRBV18 with TRBJ2-7; possible D gene TRBD1, 5 bases. V lost 5 bases, J lost 3 bases, and 8 bases lay in between. CDR1 is KGHSH, CDR2 LQKENI, per germline. CDR3 length: 12 residues. The CDR3 here is CASSSQGYEQYF. CDR3 coding DNA: TGTGCCAGCTCATCCCAGGGCTACGAGCAGTACTTC. The variable domain in full, completed from reference TRBV18 and TRBJ2-7, reads NAGVMQNPRHLVRRRGQEARLRCSPMKGHSHVYWYRQLPEEGLKFMVYLQKENIIDESGMPKERFSAEFPKEGPSILRIQQVVRGDSAAYFCASSSQGYEQYFGPGTRLTVT.

CDR3 amino acids: CASTTRAGGPNTGELFF. The CDR3 bases are TGCGCCAGCACCACTCGTGCGGGAGGGCCGAACACCGGGGAGCTGTTTTTT. V gene TRBV5-1 combines with J gene TRBJ2-2, with 9 nucleotides matching TRBD2. CDR1 and CDR2 from the germline V gene are SGHRS and YFSETQ. V was pared by 6 bases and J by 0 bases, with 9 bases of the junction left unmatched. CDR3 size: 17 residues.

The chain has TRBV4-2 and TRBJ2-1, with D possibly being TRBD2 (6 bases). CDR1 LGHNA and CDR2 YNFKEQ come from the germline V gene. Deletions cut 4 bases from V and 7 bases from J, with 20 bases between. The CDR3 contains 16 residues. The CDR3 DNA sequence: TGTGCCAGCAGCCGAGTAAGCGGGTGGGATGATAATGAGCAGTTCTTC. This codes for CASSRVSGWDDNEQFF.

The rearrangement joins TRBV28 to TRBJ2-2; 10 bases map to TRBD2. V shed 7 bases and J 1 base; nucleotides not matched to a gene: 12. The germline CDR1 and CDR2 sequences are MDHEN and SYDVKM. The length of the CDR3 is 18 residues. The CDR3 sequence: CASTQGSGRAENTGELFF. The CDR3 coding sequence is TGTGCCAGCACCCAGGGAAGCGGGAGGGCCGAGAACACCGGGGAGCTGTTTTTT.

The chain couples TRBV19 to TRBJ2-1; TRBD2 matches 16 bases. Trimming cost V 5 bases and J 9 bases; bases outside gene matches: 7. The CDR3 runs 16 residues. CDR1 and CDR2 from the germline V gene are LNHDA and SQIVND (reference sequence). This CDR3 reads CASSSPGLAGGVEQFF. CDR3 in DNA: TGTGCCAGTAGTTCCCCGGGACTAGCGGGAGGGGTTGAGCAGTTCTTC. Combining the CDR3 with reference TRBV19 and TRBJ2-1 gives the whole variable domain DGGITQSPKYLFRKEGQNVTLSCEQNLNHDAMYWYRQDPGQGLRLIYYSQIVNDFQKGDIAEGYSVSREKKESFPLTVTSAQKNPTAFYLCASSSPGLAGGVEQFFGPGTRLTVL.

V usage is TRBV19 and J usage is TRBJ1-1; D may be TRBD1 (5 bases). This CDR3 is 12 amino acids long. CDR1 and CDR2 from the germline V gene are LNHDA and SQIVND (reference sequence). Trimming removed 3 bases at V and 8 bases at J, with 10 bases between. In DNA, the CDR3 is TGTGCCAGTAGTATGCAGGGAAAGGAAGCTTTCTTT. This translates into CASSMQGKEAFF.

The V call is TRBV5-4, the J call TRBJ1-3, with TRBD1 as a possible D gene (5 bases). V was clipped by 0 bases and J by 0 bases, with 7 bases between them. The CDR3 is made up of 15 amino acids. Germline V gene data show CDR1 as SGHNT and CDR2 as YYREEE (reference sequence). For the CDR3, the DNA is TGTGCCAGCAGCTTGGGACAGCGCTCTGGAAACACCATATATTTT. It yields the protein CASSLGQRSGNTIYF.

In this sample, this clone turned up a few times. The V and J genes are TRBV27 and TRBJ2-5; D might be TRBD2 (5 bases). The CDR3 is 12 amino acids. Trimming left V 6 bases short and J 7 bases short, with 12 bases between. Germline lookup yields CDR1 MNHEY and CDR2 SMNVEV (reference sequence). The CDR3 DNA follows: TGTGCCAGCAGAGGCGGGCCCGGGACCCAGTACTTC. It translates to CASRGGPGTQYF.

The chain recombines TRBV19 with TRBJ2-2; 9 bases align to TRBD1. CDR3 length: 14 amino acids. The V segment lost 10 bases and the J segment 3 bases; nucleotides outside the gene matches: 6. CDR1 LNHDA and CDR2 SQIVND come from the germline V gene (reference sequence). The CDR3 DNA sequence: TGTGCCACCGTAGACAGGGGGGACACCGGGGAGCTGTTTTTT. Its translation: CATVDRGDTGELFF.

This clone rates as medium-sized. CDR3 nucleotides: TGTGCCAGCAGCTTGGTGGGGACTAGTCGCGAGCAGTACTTC. This gives the protein CASSLVGTSREQYF. The chain joins TRBV7-2 to TRBJ2-7; 8 bases are shared with TRBD2. CDR1 is SGHTA and CDR2 is FQGNSA in the germline V gene. The CDR3 covers 14 residues. V lost 3 bases and J lost 6; bases outside the gene matches: 7.

The table lists this clone with a few counts. The CDR3 coding sequence is TGCAGCGTTGAGGCTAGCGCAAACAATGAGCAGTTCTTC. This codes for CSVEASANNEQFF. This chain uses TRBV29-1 with TRBJ2-1; D perhaps matches TRBD2 (6 bases). Trimming took 3 bases from V and 5 from J, leaving 11 bases between them. The CDR3 contains 13 residues. Germline-derived CDR1 and CDR2 are SQVTM and ANQGSEA.

This rearrangement joins TRBV19 to TRBJ1-4, with a weak D call TRBD1 (5 bases). The CDR3 runs 13 residues. V was shortened by 8 bases and J by 5 bases, with 12 bases between the two germline ends. CDR1 LNHDA and CDR2 SQIVND come from the germline V gene (reference sequence). As DNA, the CDR3 is TGTGCCAGTGCAGACAGACCGAATGAAAAACTGTTTTTT. This encodes CASADRPNEKLFF.

The chain has TRBV5-5 and TRBJ2-1, with 14 bases identical to TRBD2. After removal of 4 bases from V and 7 bases from J, the junction contained 4 bases not matched to a gene. The CDR3 spans 15 residues. In germline, CDR1 is SGHKS, CDR2 YYEKEE (reference sequence). The CDR3 DNA follows: TGTGCCAGCAGCCAAGGGACTAGCGGGAGAAATGAGCAGTTCTTC. The encoded protein is CASSQGTSGRNEQFF.

The chain has TRBV6-1 and TRBJ2-1, with 9 bases identical to TRBD2. There are 16 residues in the CDR3. J lost 7 bases, V lost 2 bases, and 9 bases had no gene match. Germline CDR1 and CDR2: MNHNS and SASEGT. CDR3 protein: CASSEIRGRGRNEQFF. CDR3 nucleotide sequence: TGTGCCAGCAGTGAAATTCGCGGGAGGGGGAGGAATGAGCAGTTCTTC.

The chain joins TRBV21-1 to TRBJ1-5; the DNA was not used to check the table's D call, TRBD1. TRBV21-1 is annotated as a pseudogene. This CDR3 has 15 amino acids. The CDR3 DNA sequence: TGTGCCAGCCAGGGGGAAGGGGAGAGCAATCAGCCCCAGCATTTT. Encoded protein: CASQGEGESNQPQHF.

The genes are TRBV5-1 and TRBJ1-4; 7 bases fit TRBD1. CDR1 is SGHRS, CDR2 YFSETQ, per germline. The CDR3 runs 16 residues. With 4 bases clipped from V and 8 bases from J, the junction kept 14 bases outside the gene matches. The CDR3: CASSDGQTGHGEKLFF. The CDR3 nucleotides read TGCGCCAGCAGCGACGGACAGACAGGGCATGGGGAAAAACTGTTTTTT.

V and J are TRBV5-1 and TRBJ2-5, with 7 bases that match TRBD1. The CDR3 spans 15 residues. CDR1 is SGHRS and CDR2 is YFSETQ in the germline V gene. The V gene end was trimmed by 0 bases and the J gene end by 1 base; junction bases not matched to a gene: 3. This CDR3 reads CASSLAGTVQETQYF. The DNA for the CDR3 is TGCGCCAGCAGCTTGGCCGGGACAGTCCAAGAGACCCAGTACTTC. Together with reference TRBV5-1 and TRBJ2-5, the CDR3 gives the full variable domain: KAGVTQTPRYLIKTRGQQVTLSCSPISGHRSVSWYQQTPGQGLQFLFEYFSETQRNKGNFPGRFSGRQFSNSRSEMNVSTLELGDSALYLCASSLAGTVQETQYFGPGTRLLVL.

The chain combines TRBV6-5 with TRBJ2-1; 9 bases line up with TRBD1. There are 14 residues in the CDR3. Germline values: CDR1 MNHEY, CDR2 SVGAGI. V shed 10 bases and J 4 bases; nucleotides not matched to a gene: 8. The CDR3 coding sequence is TGTGCCACGCTATTTGGGACAGGGTACAATGAGCAGTTCTTC. This gives the protein CATLFGTGYNEQFF.

The chain couples TRBV15 to TRBJ2-7; the match to TRBD2 covers 9 bases. There are 14 residues in the CDR3. V was clipped by 3 bases and J by 4 bases; unmatched bases: 4. The germline V gene has CDR1 LNHNV and CDR2 YYDKDF (reference sequence). CDR3 residues: CATSSPSGKYEQYF. The DNA for the CDR3 is TGTGCCACCAGCAGTCCTAGCGGGAAGTACGAGCAGTACTTC.

The chain combines TRBV19 with TRBJ1-2; 10 bases agree with TRBD1. There are 15 residues in the CDR3. After removal of 0 bases from V and 7 bases from J, the junction contained 5 bases not matched to a gene. CDR1 and CDR2 (germline): LNHDA, SQIVND (reference sequence). The CDR3 region is CASSIEETGGFGYTF. The CDR3 DNA reads TGTGCCAGTAGTATAGAAGAGACAGGGGGCTTTGGCTACACCTTC. Complete variable domain (other parts from reference TRBV19 and TRBJ1-2): DGGITQSPKYLFRKEGQNVTLSCEQNLNHDAMYWYRQDPGQGLRLIYYSQIVNDFQKGDIAEGYSVSREKKESFPLTVTSAQKNPTAFYLCASSIEETGGFGYTFGSGTRLTVV.

The chain recombines TRBV29-1 with TRBJ1-4; TRBD1 might be the D (5 bases). The CDR3 extends over 14 amino acids. The ends were cut back, 4 bases at V and 5 bases at J, with 14 bases in the middle. Germline assignment: CDR1 SQVTM and CDR2 ANQGSEA. Here the CDR3 reads CSVAPGGRNEKLFF. DNA for the CDR3: TGCAGCGTTGCCCCGGGGGGGAGGAATGAAAAACTGTTTTTT.

This clone was detected only a few times. The rearrangement uses TRBV7-3 and TRBJ1-1; TRBD1 might be the D (5 bases). The V gene lost 2 bases and the J gene lost 3 bases, with 10 bases spanning the gap. The CDR3 consists of 14 residues. CDR1 and CDR2 from the germline V gene are SGHTA and FQGTGA. CDR3 coding DNA: TGTGCCAGCAGCTTAGGCGCGGGGGACACTGAAGCTTTCTTT. It translates to CASSLGAGDTEAFF. The entire variable domain, with the rest obtained from reference TRBV7-3 and TRBJ1-1, is as follows: GAGVSQTPSNKVTEKGKYVELRCDPISGHTALYWYRQSLGQGPEFLIYFQGTGAADDSGLPNDRFFAVRPEGSVSTLKIQRTERGDSAVYLCASSLGAGDTEAFFGQGTRLTVV.